The sequence of this TCR beta chain was determined in a study of T-cell reconstitution after alpha-beta-depleted transplantation in children. Whole-study results and caveats: Newly produced T cells mostly provided counts and TCRbeta diversity after one year, as hyperexpanded clones declined. The high TCRbeta diversity at day 60 in some patients came from surviving recipient T cells and thymic progenitors. Reportedly, roughly two months post-transplant, alpha-beta T cells arose from several hundred expanded graft clones.

This clonotype was observed a handful of times. The antigen is undetermined. The TCRbeta library incorporated unique molecular identifiers. Using its own MiXCR run on the PCR reads, TCRdb lists one record per CDR3 protein. The sample shows about 58,000 distinct CDR3 sequences, 35% to 55% of them seen only once. Per the germline V gene, CDR1 is SGHVT and CDR2 is SQSDAQ. The V and J ends lost 1 base and 14 bases respectively, with 13 bases between them. There are 12 residues in the CDR3. This clonotype was obtained from a male patient younger than 18 who had a stem cell transplant for acute lymphoblastic leukemia, so the T cells may come from the graft donor. Sequencing was performed on PBMCs, mostly from graft donor cells, taken 360 days after TCRalphabeta/CD19-depleted stem cell transplant. This chain joins TRBV7-4 and TRBJ2-3; D remains ambiguous. CDR3 loop: CASSLGVQIGYF. DNA for the CDR3: TGTGCCAGCAGCTTAGGTGTACAGATAGGGTATTTT. Drawing the rest from reference TRBV7-4 and TRBJ2-3, the complete variable domain is GAGVSQSPRYKVAKRGRDVALRCDSISGHVTLYWYRQTLGQGSEVLTYSQSDAQRDKSGRPSGRFSAERPERSVSTLKIQRTEQGDSAVYLCASSLGVQIGYFGPGTRLTVL.